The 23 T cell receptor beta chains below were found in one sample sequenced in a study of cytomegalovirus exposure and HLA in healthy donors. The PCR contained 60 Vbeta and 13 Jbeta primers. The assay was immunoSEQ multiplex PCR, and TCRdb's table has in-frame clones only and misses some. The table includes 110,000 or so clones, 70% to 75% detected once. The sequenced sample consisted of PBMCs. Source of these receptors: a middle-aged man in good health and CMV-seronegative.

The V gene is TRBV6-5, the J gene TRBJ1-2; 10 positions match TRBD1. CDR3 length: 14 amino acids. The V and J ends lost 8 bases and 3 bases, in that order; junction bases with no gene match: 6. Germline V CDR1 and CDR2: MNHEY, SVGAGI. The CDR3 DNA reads TGTGCCAGCCTCCGGGACAGGGGAGACTATGGCTACACCTTC. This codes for CASLRDRGDYGYTF.

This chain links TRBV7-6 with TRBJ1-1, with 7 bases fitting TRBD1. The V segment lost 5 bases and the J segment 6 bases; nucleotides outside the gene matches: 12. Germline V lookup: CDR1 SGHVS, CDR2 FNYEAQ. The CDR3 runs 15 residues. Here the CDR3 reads CASSPVRGQLSEAFF. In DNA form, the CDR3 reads TGTGCCAGCAGCCCCGTCCGGGGACAGTTATCTGAAGCTTTCTTT.

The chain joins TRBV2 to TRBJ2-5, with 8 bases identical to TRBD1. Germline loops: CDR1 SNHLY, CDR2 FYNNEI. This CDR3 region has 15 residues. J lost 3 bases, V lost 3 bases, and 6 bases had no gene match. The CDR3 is CASSDWTGSKETQYF. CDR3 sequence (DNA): TGTGCCAGCAGTGATTGGACAGGGTCGAAAGAGACCCAGTACTTC.

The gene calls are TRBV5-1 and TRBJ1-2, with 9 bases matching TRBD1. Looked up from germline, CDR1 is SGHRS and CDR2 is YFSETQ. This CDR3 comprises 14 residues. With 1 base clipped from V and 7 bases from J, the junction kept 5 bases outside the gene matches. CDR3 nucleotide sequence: TGCGCCAGCAGCTTGTCACAGGGGGCCGGTGGCTACACCTTC. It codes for CASSLSQGAGGYTF.

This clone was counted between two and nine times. The CDR3 region is CASSTTTSTYEQYF. CDR3 sequence (DNA): TGTGCCAGCAGCACCACCACTAGCACGTACGAGCAGTACTTC. The V call is TRBV28, the J call TRBJ2-7, with a possible D match to TRBD2 (6 bases). Trimming cost V 6 bases and J 4 bases, with 16 bases left between them. Germline values: CDR1 MDHEN, CDR2 SYDVKM. The CDR3 has 14 amino acids.

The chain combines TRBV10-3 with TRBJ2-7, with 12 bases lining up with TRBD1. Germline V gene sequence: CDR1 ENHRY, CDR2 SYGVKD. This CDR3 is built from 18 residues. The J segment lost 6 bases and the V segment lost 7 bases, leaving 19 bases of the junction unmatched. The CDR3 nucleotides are TGTGCCATCAAGGGGGACAGGGGGCTTGATGGGGGGGGCCGCGAGCAGTACTTC. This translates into CAIKGDRGLDGGGREQYF.

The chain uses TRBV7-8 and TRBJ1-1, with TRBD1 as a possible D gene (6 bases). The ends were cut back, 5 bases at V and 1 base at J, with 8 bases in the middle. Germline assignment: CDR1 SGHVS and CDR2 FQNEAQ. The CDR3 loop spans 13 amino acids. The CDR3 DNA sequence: TGTGCCAGCAGCGTACAGGGGAACACTGAAGCTTTCTTT. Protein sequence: CASSVQGNTEAFF.

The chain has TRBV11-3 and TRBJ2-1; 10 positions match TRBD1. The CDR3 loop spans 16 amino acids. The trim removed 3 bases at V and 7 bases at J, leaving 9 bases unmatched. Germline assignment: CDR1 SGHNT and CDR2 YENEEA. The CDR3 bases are TGTGCCAGCAGCTTGGGGCGGGACAGGGGTCGGAATGAGCAGTTCTTC. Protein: CASSLGRDRGRNEQFF.

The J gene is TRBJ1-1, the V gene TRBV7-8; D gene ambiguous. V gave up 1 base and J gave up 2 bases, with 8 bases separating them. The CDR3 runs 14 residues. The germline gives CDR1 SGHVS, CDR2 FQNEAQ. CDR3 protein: CASSLVPINTEAFF. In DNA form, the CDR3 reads TGTGCCAGCAGCTTAGTCCCCATTAACACTGAAGCTTTCTTT.

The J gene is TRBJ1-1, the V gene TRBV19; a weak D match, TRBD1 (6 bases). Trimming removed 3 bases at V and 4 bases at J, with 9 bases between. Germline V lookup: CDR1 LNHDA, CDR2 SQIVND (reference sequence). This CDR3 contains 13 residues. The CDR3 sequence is CASSIQGSTEAFF. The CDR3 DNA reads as TGTGCCAGTAGTATTCAGGGGAGCACTGAAGCTTTCTTT.

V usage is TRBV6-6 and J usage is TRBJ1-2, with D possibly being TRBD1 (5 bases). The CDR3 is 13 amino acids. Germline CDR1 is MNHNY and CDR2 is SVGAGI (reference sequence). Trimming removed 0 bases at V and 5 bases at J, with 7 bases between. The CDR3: CASSYSTEYGYTF. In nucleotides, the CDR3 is TGTGCCAGCAGTTACTCGACAGAATATGGCTACACCTTC.

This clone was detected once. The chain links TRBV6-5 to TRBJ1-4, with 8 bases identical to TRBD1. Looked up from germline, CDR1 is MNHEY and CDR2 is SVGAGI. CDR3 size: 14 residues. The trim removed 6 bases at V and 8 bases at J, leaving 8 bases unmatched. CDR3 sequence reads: CASRKTGVGEKLFF. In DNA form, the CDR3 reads TGTGCCAGCAGGAAGACAGGGGTCGGGGAAAAACTGTTTTTT.

Here the CDR3 reads CSANRDPNTEAFF. In DNA, the CDR3 is TGCAGCGCCAACAGGGACCCGAACACTGAAGCTTTCTTT. This rearrangement joins TRBV29-1 to TRBJ1-1, with D tentatively TRBD1 (6 bases). This CDR3 is 13 amino acids long. The germline gives CDR1 SQVTM, CDR2 ANQGSEA. V lost 7 bases and J lost 1, with 13 bases in between.

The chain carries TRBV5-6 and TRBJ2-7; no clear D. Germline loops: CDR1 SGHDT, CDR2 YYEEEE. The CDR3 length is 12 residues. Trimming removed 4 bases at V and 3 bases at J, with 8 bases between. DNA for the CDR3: TGTGCCAGCAGCGGTAGTGGCTACGAGCAGTACTTC. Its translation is CASSGSGYEQYF.

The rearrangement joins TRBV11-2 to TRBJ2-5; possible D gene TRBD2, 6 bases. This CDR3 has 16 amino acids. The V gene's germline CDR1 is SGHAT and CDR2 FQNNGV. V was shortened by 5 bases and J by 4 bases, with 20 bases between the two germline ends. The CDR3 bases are TGTGCCAGCAGCCGCGGCCCCGGGAGTACGAGAGAGACCCAGTACTTC. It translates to CASSRGPGSTRETQYF.

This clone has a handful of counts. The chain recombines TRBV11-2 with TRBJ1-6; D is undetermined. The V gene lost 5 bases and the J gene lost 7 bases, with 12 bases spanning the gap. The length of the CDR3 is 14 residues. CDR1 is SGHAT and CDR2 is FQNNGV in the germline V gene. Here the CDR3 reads CASSPGWYNSPLHF. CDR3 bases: TGTGCCAGCAGCCCCGGGTGGTACAATTCACCCCTCCACTTT.

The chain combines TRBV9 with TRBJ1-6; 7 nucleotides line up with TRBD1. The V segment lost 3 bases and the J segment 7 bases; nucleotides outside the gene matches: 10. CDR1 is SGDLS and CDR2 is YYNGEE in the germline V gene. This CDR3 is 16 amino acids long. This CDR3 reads CASSATGASQNSPLHF. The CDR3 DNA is TGTGCCAGCAGCGCTACAGGGGCGAGTCAGAATTCACCCCTCCACTTT.

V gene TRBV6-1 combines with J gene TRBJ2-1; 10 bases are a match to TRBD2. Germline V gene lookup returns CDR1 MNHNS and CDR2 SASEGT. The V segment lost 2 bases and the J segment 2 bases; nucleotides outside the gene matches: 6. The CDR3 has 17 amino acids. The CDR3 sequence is CASSERASGSTYNEQFF. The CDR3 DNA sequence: TGTGCCAGCAGTGAAAGGGCTAGCGGGAGTACCTACAATGAGCAGTTCTTC.

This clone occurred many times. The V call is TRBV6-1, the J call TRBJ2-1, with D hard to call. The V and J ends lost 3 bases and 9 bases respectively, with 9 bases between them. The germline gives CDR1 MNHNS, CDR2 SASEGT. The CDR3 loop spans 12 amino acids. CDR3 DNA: TGTGCCAGCAGTGACGTATCGGTTGAGCAGTTCTTC. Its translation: CASSDVSVEQFF.

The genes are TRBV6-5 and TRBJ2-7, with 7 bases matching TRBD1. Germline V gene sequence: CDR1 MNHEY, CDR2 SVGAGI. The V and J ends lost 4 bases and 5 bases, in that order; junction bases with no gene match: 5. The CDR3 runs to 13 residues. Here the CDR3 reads CASSSRQGHEQYF. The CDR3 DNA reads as TGTGCCAGCAGTTCCCGACAGGGCCACGAGCAGTACTTC.

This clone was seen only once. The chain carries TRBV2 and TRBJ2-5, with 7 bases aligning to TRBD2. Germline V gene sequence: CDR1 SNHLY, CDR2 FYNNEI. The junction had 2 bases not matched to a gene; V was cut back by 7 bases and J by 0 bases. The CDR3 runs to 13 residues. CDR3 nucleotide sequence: TGTGCCAGCAAGGGGACTAACCAAGAGACCCAGTACTTC. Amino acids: CASKGTNQETQYF.

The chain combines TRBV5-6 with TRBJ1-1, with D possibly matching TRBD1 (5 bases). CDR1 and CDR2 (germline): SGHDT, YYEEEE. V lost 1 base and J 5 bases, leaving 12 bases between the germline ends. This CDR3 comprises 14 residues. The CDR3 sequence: CASSLLGGRTEAFF. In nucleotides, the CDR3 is TGTGCCAGCAGCTTGTTGGGGGGAAGGACTGAAGCTTTCTTT.

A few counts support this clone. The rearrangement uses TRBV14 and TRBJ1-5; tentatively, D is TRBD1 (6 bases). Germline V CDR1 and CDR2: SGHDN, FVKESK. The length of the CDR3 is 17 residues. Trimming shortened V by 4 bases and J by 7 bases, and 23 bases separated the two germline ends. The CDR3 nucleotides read TGTGCCAGCAGCCTCAAAACACTCAGGGGTCAGGGACAGCCCCAGCATTTT. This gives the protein CASSLKTLRGQGQPQHF.